These 9 T cell receptor beta chains were sequenced from one sample in a study of radiotherapy plus CTLA-4 blockade in lung cancer. Clones were sequenced by immunoSEQ multiplex PCR, and TCRdb holds only the in-frame ones, with some missing. Of tens of thousands of clones detected, around 80% appear once; the ten largest clones hold about 4%. The input for sequencing was peripheral blood, taken from a patient treated with radiotherapy plus ipilimumab. Source of these receptors: a human donor with non-small cell lung cancer who had a partial response to radiotherapy plus ipilimumab.

The CDR3: CASSTQQGEAFF. CDR3 in DNA: TGTGCCAGCAGCACCCAACAGGGGGAAGCTTTCTTT. V usage is TRBV21-1 and J usage is TRBJ1-1; the table's D call TRBD1 went unverified against the DNA. TRBV21-1 constitutes a pseudogene. This CDR3 spans 12 amino acids.

This chain uses TRBV5-1 with TRBJ2-5, with 7 bases fitting TRBD2. CDR1 and CDR2 from the germline V gene are SGHRS and YFSETQ. V lost 4 bases to trimming and J lost 2 bases; unmatched junction nucleotides: 2. The CDR3 sequence is 13 residues long. As DNA, the CDR3 is TGCGCCAGCAGCCGGGACTATCAAGAGACCCAGTACTTC. Protein: CASSRDYQETQYF. Filled out from reference TRBV5-1 and TRBJ2-5, the complete variable domain reads KAGVTQTPRYLIKTRGQQVTLSCSPISGHRSVSWYQQTPGQGLQFLFEYFSETQRNKGNFPGRFSGRQFSNSRSEMNVSTLELGDSALYLCASSRDYQETQYFGPGTRLLVL.

The chain joins TRBV7-3 to TRBJ2-5; no definite D call. Trimming took 5 bases from V and 4 from J, leaving 8 bases between them. The CDR3 runs to 12 residues. Germline CDR1 is SGHTA and CDR2 is FQGTGA. In DNA form, the CDR3 reads TGTGCCAGCAGCCCGAACGGAGAGACCCAGTACTTC. Protein sequence: CASSPNGETQYF.

The chain uses TRBV6-5 and TRBJ2-5, with 7 positions matching TRBD1. The end of the DNA is better explained by TRBJ2-7, so the J call may be wrong. The CDR3 sequence is 15 residues long. Germline CDR1 and CDR2: MNHEY and SVGAGI. This CDR3 reads CASSYSGTASYEQYF. CDR3 DNA sequence: TGTGCCAGCAGTTACTCGGGGACAGCCTCCTACGAGCAGTACTTC.

The chain recombines TRBV9 with TRBJ1-5; unclear D gene. The germline V and J ends were trimmed by 4 bases and 2 bases, with 10 bases remaining between them. This CDR3 spans 14 amino acids. The germline gives CDR1 SGDLS, CDR2 YYNGEE. The CDR3 spells CASSTGMGNQPQHF. DNA for the CDR3: TGTGCCAGCAGCACGGGAATGGGCAATCAGCCCCAGCATTTT. Variable domain in full (rest from reference TRBV9 and TRBJ1-5): DSGVTQTPKHLITATGQRVTLRCSPRSGDLSVYWYQQSLDQGLQFLIQYYNGEERAKGNILERFSAQQFPDLHSELNLSSLELGDSALYFCASSTGMGNQPQHFGDGTRLSIL.

This clone is deemed medium-sized. V usage is TRBV18 and J usage is TRBJ1-5, with 10 bases identical to TRBD1. Germline V gives CDR1 KGHSH, CDR2 LQKENI. The CDR3 is made up of 15 amino acids. After removal of 2 bases from V and 2 bases from J, the junction contained 0 bases not matched to a gene. The chain's CDR3 is CASSPGTGGNQPQHF. The CDR3 nucleotides read TGTGCCAGCTCACCAGGGACAGGGGGCAATCAGCCCCAGCATTTT.

The chain combines TRBV4-3 with TRBJ2-1; TRBD2 aligns across 15 bases. V lost 0 bases to trimming and J lost 10 bases; unmatched junction nucleotides: 7. This CDR3 spans 17 amino acids. The germline V gene has CDR1 LGHNA and CDR2 YSLEER. The CDR3 sequence: CASSQEGLAGGPGEQFF. The CDR3 DNA is TGCGCCAGCAGCCAAGAAGGACTAGCGGGGGGGCCGGGGGAGCAGTTCTTC.

The V gene is TRBV5-6, the J gene TRBJ1-2; the D gene is possibly TRBD1 (6 bases). Germline V gene lookup returns CDR1 SGHDT and CDR2 YYEEEE. There are 14 residues in the CDR3. Trimming removed 4 bases at V and 0 bases at J, with 10 bases between. The CDR3, as DNA: TGTGCCAGCAGCCCGGGGGGCACTAACTATGGCTACACCTTC. Residues: CASSPGGTNYGYTF.

The chain carries TRBV11-2 and TRBJ2-1; D is uncertain. Trimming took off 3 bases at V and 0 bases at J, with 12 bases between the two ends. CDR3 length equals 16 residues. Germline CDR1 and CDR2: SGHAT and FQNNGV. Here the CDR3 reads CASSFLALSSYNEQFF. The CDR3 nucleotides are TGTGCCAGCAGCTTCCTCGCGTTAAGCTCCTACAATGAGCAGTTCTTC.